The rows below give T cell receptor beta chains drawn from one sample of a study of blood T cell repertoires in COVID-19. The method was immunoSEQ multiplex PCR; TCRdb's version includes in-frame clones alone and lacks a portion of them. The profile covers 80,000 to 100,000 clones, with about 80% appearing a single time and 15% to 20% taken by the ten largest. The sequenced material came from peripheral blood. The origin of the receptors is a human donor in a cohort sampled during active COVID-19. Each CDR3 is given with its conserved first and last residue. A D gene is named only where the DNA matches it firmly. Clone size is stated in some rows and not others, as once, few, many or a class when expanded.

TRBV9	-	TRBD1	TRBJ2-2	TGTGCCAGCAGCTTTTCGGACAGGCCTAACACCGGGGAGCTGTTTTTT	CASSFSDRPNTGELFF
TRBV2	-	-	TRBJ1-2	TGTGCCAGCAGTGAAGGGGGGGGTCTTGGATATGGCTACACCTTC	CASSEGGGLGYGYTF
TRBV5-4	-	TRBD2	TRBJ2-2	TGTGCCAGCAGCTTGGTTGCGGGGGGGCTAACCGGGGAGCTGTTTTTT	CASSLVAGGLTGELFF
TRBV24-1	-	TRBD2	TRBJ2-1	TGTGCCACCAGTGTCCCTCGGCGCGCGGGGGGTAGTGAGCAGTTCTTC	CATSVPRRAGGSEQFF
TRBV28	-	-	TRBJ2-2	TGTGCCAGCAGTCCGGTGACAGACACCGGGGAGCTGTTTTTT	CASSPVTDTGELFF
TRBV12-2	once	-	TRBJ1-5	TGTGCAAGTCGCTTTGCCCTGTCCAAGTTCTATAGCAATCAGCCCCAGCATTTT	CASRFALSKFYSNQPQHF
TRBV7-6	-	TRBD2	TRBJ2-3	TGTGCCAGCAGCTTAACAGCGGGGGGAGGCACAGATACGCAGTATTTT	CASSLTAGGGTDTQYF
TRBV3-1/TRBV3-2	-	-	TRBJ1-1	TGTGCCAGCAGCCAAGATCTCACTGAAGCTTTCTTT	CASSQDLTEAFF
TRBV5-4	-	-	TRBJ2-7	TGTGCCAGCAGCCTGGACCCCCGAGCGGGCGAGCAGTACTTC	CASSLDPRAGEQYF
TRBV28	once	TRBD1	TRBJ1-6	TGTGCCAGCACCCGGACAGGAGGAGGGAATTCACCCCTCCACTTT	CASTRTGGGNSPLHF
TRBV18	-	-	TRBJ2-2	TGTGCCAGCTCACCACCGAGCGTCAGAACCACCGGGGAGCTGTTTTTT	CASSPPSVRTTGELFF
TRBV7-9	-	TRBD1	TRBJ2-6	TGTGCCAGCAGCTTAAGGGACAGGGGGCGTGCTGGGGCCAACGTCCTGACTTTC	CASSLRDRGRAGANVLTF
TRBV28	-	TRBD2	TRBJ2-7	TGTGCCAGTAGAGCGGGAGAAGCCGAGCAGTACTTC	CASRAGEAEQYF
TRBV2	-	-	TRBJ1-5	TGTGCCACCCTGACTAAGCAGCCCCAGCATTTT	CATLTKQPQHF
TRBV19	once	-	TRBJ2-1	TGTGCCAGTAGTGCCAGGCAGGGTTTATCCTACAATGAGCAGTTCTTC	CASSARQGLSYNEQFF
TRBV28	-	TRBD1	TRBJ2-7	TGTGCCAGCAGTTTAGGGCGGACAGGTAAGACCAACTACGAGCAGTACTTC	CASSLGRTGKTNYEQYF
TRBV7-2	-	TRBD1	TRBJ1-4	TGTGCCAGCAGCTTGACAGGGGGTAATGAAAAACTGTTTTTT	CASSLTGGNEKLFF
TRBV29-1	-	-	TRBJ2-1	TGCAGCGTTGTACAGGGCACCAATGAGCAGTTCTTC	CSVVQGTNEQFF
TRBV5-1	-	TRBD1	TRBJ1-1	TGCGCCAGCAGCTTGGGGTACCGGGACAGGGCGAACACTGAAGCTTTCTTT	CASSLGYRDRANTEAFF
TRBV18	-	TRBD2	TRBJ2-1	TGTGCCAGCTCACCATCGATGGCCCGACTAGCGGGAGACAATGAGCAGTTCTTC	CASSPSMARLAGDNEQFF
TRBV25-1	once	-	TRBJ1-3	TGTGCCGCACAGAGCTCTGGAAACACCATATATTTT	CAAQSSGNTIYF
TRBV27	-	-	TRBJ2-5	TGTGCCAGCAGTTTAATGGCAGGGTACCAAGAGACCCAGTACTTC	CASSLMAGYQETQYF
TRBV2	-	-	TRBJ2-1	TGTGCCAGCAGTCGGGTAAATGAGCAGTTCTTC	CASSRVNEQFF
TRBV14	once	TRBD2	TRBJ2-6	TGTGCCAGCAGCCAAGGGACTAGCGGGAGGGTCTCGGGGGCCAACGTCCTGACTTTC	CASSQGTSGRVSGANVLTF
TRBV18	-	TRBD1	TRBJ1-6	TGTGCCAGCTCACCCCTACCTCAAGACAGGGGGAATTCACCCCTCCACTTT	CASSPLPQDRGNSPLHF
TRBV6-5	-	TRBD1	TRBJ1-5	TGTGCCAGCAGAGACGACAGGGCCGGATTGGGGCCCCAGCATTTT	CASRDDRAGLGPQHF
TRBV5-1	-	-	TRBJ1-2	TGCGCCAGCAGCTCGGACAGCTTTAACTATGGCTACACCTTC	CASSSDSFNYGYTF
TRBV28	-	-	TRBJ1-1	TGTGCCAGCAGTACCCCATGGGGGAGGACTGAAGCTTTCTTT	CASSTPWGRTEAFF
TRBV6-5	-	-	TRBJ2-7	TGTGCCAGCAGTAGGACTGATACCTACGAGCAGTACTTC	CASSRTDTYEQYF